The 9 T cell receptor beta chains below come from one sample, sequenced in a study of cytomegalovirus exposure and HLA in healthy donors. A multiplex PCR was run with 60 Vbeta primers and 13 Jbeta primers. TCRdb's copy holds only in-frame clones and misses some; the assay was immunoSEQ multiplex PCR. This sample has about 110,000 clones, with around 74% found just once. Sequencing input: PBMCs. Receptors were obtained from a man aged 30-40 years in good health and CMV-seropositive.

The V call is TRBV27, the J call TRBJ1-4; D call uncertain. Per the germline V gene, CDR1 is MNHEY and CDR2 is SMNVEV (reference sequence). This CDR3 is built from 15 residues. Trimming took off 3 bases at V and 4 bases at J, with 12 bases between the two ends. CDR3 sequence: CASSLRGLGNEKLFF. The CDR3 DNA sequence: TGTGCCAGCAGTTTGAGAGGGTTGGGTAATGAAAAACTGTTTTTT.

The gene calls are TRBV6-4 and TRBJ1-6; D gene uncertain. This CDR3 comprises 17 residues. The V end was cut by 6 bases, the J end by 1 base, with 16 bases between. Germline loops: CDR1 MRHNA, CDR2 SNTAGT. CDR3: CASSRRGRTSYNSPLHF. CDR3 nucleotides: TGTGCCAGCAGCCGCCGGGGTAGGACTTCCTATAATTCACCCCTCCACTTT.

The gene calls are TRBV7-9 and TRBJ1-2, with D possibly being TRBD1 (6 bases). Germline CDR1 reads SEHNR; CDR2 reads FQNEAQ (reference sequence). The CDR3 runs 13 residues. V was pared by 4 bases and J by 8 bases, with 14 bases between. CDR3 in amino acids: CASSSPGGLGYTF. The CDR3, as DNA: TGTGCCAGCAGCTCCCCGGGGGGGCTCGGCTACACCTTC.

Details on this clone: Its ends do not fully match the called genes, so a read error is possible. The CDR3, as DNA: TGCGCCAGCAGCCTCCTCTTCCGGGACAGGGGGATTGGATGGTTTGGCTACCCCTTC. Its translation is CASSLLFRDRGIGWFGYPF. The chain has TRBV5-1 and TRBJ1-2; 11 bases agree with TRBD1. CDR1 SGHRS and CDR2 YFSETQ come from the germline V gene. The CDR3 is made up of 19 amino acids.

The chain couples TRBV6-1 to TRBJ2-5; possible D gene TRBD2, 6 bases. The end of the DNA fits TRBJ2-7 better, so the J call may be wrong. In germline, CDR1 is MNHNS, CDR2 SASEGT. The CDR3 covers 15 residues. CDR3 in DNA: TGTGCCAGCAGTGAACGGGACTCTTACCTTTACGAGCAGTACTTC. Protein sequence: CASSERDSYLYEQYF.

CDR3 coding DNA: TGTGCCAGCAGCTTGAACCCCGCAGGGGACTCACCCCTCCACTTT. Translating gives CASSLNPAGDSPLHF. This chain connects TRBV11-2 to TRBJ1-6, with D possibly TRBD1 on 6 matching bases. This CDR3 has 15 residues. The V gene's germline CDR1 is SGHAT and CDR2 FQNNGV. Trimming removed 3 bases from V and 10 bases from J, with 16 bases in between.

This chain links TRBV9 with TRBJ1-1, with 7 positions matching TRBD1. The germline V gene encodes CDR1 SGDLS and CDR2 YYNGEE. This CDR3 is built from 16 residues. Trimming cost V 4 bases and J 6 bases; bases outside gene matches: 15. CDR3 loop: CASSPPGQGVVAEAFF. The CDR3 nucleotides are TGTGCCAGCAGCCCCCCTGGGCAGGGGGTGGTCGCTGAAGCTTTCTTT.

This clone was observed a handful of times. V gene TRBV6-5 combines with J gene TRBJ1-4; 7 positions agree with TRBD1. The CDR3 covers 13 residues. V was pared by 5 bases and J by 8 bases, with 5 bases of the junction left unmatched. Germline values: CDR1 MNHEY, CDR2 SVGAGI. CDR3 protein: CASSPDRMEKLFF. Here the CDR3 DNA reads TGTGCCAGCAGTCCGGACAGGATGGAAAAACTGTTTTTT.

A note on this clone: The junction and the germline gene differ at one end; a read error may be behind it. The rearrangement uses TRBV6-5 and TRBJ1-2, with TRBD1 as a possible D gene (6 bases). Germline V CDR1 and CDR2: MNHEY, SVGAGI. The CDR3 length is 14 residues. CDR3 amino acids: CASSGGRDVYGYPF. The CDR3 DNA sequence: TGTGCCAGCAGTGGGGGCCGGGACGTCTATGGCTACCCCTTC.